The rows below give T cell receptor beta chains drawn from one sample of a study of blood T cell repertoires in COVID-19. Sequencing was performed with immunoSEQ multiplex PCR; in TCRdb, only in-frame clones are kept and a portion is missing. This table has 180,000 or so clones, around nine tenths appearing once. Sequencing was done on a sample of peripheral blood. The source of these receptors is a man between 18 and 29 years old with active or convalescent COVID-19. Both conserved end residues are part of each CDR3. D genes are given only for firm matches. Clone sizes are given selectively: once, few, many, or a class where the clone is expanded.

clone size	V gene	D gene	CDR3 length	J gene	CDR3 DNA	CDR3 protein
-	TRBV6-5	TRBD2	16	TRBJ2-7	TGTGCCAGCAGTTACTCGACTAGCGGCCATTCCTACGAGCAGTACTTC	CASSYSTSGHSYEQYF
-	TRBV11-2	-	15	TRBJ2-3	TGTGCCAGCAGCTTCCAGCGTTTGGGTCCAGATACGCAGTATTTT	CASSFQRLGPDTQYF
-	TRBV9	TRBD2	14	TRBJ2-1	TGTGCCAGCAGCCTGGGGGGGACGAGCAATGAGCAGTTCTTC	CASSLGGTSNEQFF
-	TRBV7-9	-	14	TRBJ1-1	TGTGCCAGCAGCCCGGGGTCTACGAGCTCTGAAGCTTTCTTT	CASSPGSTSSEAFF
few	TRBV29-1	-	11	TRBJ1-5	TGCAGCGTTGAAGATAAAAAGCCCCAGCATTTT	CSVEDKKPQHF
-	TRBV7-3	TRBD2	15	TRBJ2-7	TGTGCCAGCAGCTTATCGTCGGGGGGAGTCTACGAGCAGTACTTC	CASSLSSGGVYEQYF
-	TRBV3-1/TRBV3-2	TRBD2	16	TRBJ2-7	TGTGCCAGCAGCCTATGGACTAGTTCGAGCTCCTACGAGCAGTACTTC	CASSLWTSSSSYEQYF
-	TRBV18	TRBD1	14	TRBJ1-6	TGTGCCAGCTCACCCGGACAGGGGAATTCACCCCTCCACTTT	CASSPGQGNSPLHF
-	TRBV4-1	TRBD2	17	TRBJ2-1	TGCGCCAGCAGCCTGAGGGTGGCGGGAGGGGGATGGAATGAGCAGTTCTTC	CASSLRVAGGGWNEQFF
-	TRBV11-3	-	16	TRBJ2-2	TGTGCCAGCAGCCCTGGGAGGACAGGAACGACCGGGGAGCTGTTTTTT	CASSPGRTGTTGELFF
-	TRBV5-1	TRBD2	17	TRBJ2-3	TGCGCCAGCAGCTTCTATACGAGACTAGCCGACATCGATACGCAGTATTTT	CASSFYTRLADIDTQYF
-	TRBV24-1	-	13	TRBJ1-2	TGTGCCACCCGTGCCAAAGGGGGGGCCGGCTACACCTTC	CATRAKGGAGYTF
-	TRBV9	-	16	TRBJ2-1	TGTGCCAGCACCCTCGGTGGGGCAGGGGAGTCCGTAGAGCAGTTCTTC	CASTLGGAGESVEQFF
-	TRBV5-1	-	12	TRBJ2-2	TGCGCCAGCAGCCGGGATTCCGGGGAGCTGTTTTTT	CASSRDSGELFF
-	TRBV12-3/TRBV12-4	-	12	TRBJ1-6	TGTGCCAGCAGACGGACAGTTTCACCCCTCCACTTT	CASRRTVSPLHF
-	TRBV25-1	-	13	TRBJ1-2	TGTGCCAGCAGTGAAGGAGGTGCATCGGGCTACACCTTC	CASSEGGASGYTF
-	TRBV27	TRBD1	15	TRBJ2-7	TGTGCCAGCAGTAAGAAGGGACAGGGGGCCTACGAGCAGTACTTC	CASSKKGQGAYEQYF
-	TRBV7-2	-	12	TRBJ1-1	TGTGCCAGCAGCTTAAGAATCGGGGAAGCTTTCTTT	CASSLRIGEAFF
-	TRBV2	-	15	TRBJ1-4	TGTGCCAGCAGCCGGGATCCAGCAACTAATGAAAAACTGTTTTTT	CASSRDPATNEKLFF
few	TRBV2	-	14	TRBJ1-2	TGTGCCAGCAGTGTAACGGGGGGCATCTATGGCTACACCTTC	CASSVTGGIYGYTF
-	TRBV10-1	TRBD2	16	TRBJ2-5	TGCGCCAGCAGTGTAGGTCCCGGCGGGGGAGAAGAGACCCAGTACTTC	CASSVGPGGGEETQYF
-	TRBV24-1	TRBD1	15	TRBJ1-5	TGTGCCACCAGTGAAGGGACAGGGGGCAATCAGCCCCAGCATTTT	CATSEGTGGNQPQHF
-	TRBV19	-	16	TRBJ1-3	TGTGCCAGTAGGCCGGGACACTGGGACTCTGGAAACACCATATATTTT	CASRPGHWDSGNTIYF
-	TRBV19	-	15	TRBJ1-6	TGTGCCAGTAGTATTAGCAGCCTAACTAATTCACCCCTCCACTTT	CASSISSLTNSPLHF
-	TRBV7-2	-	16	TRBJ2-2	TGTGCCAGCAGCTTACCCACTAGGGCGGACACCGGGGAGCTGTTTTTT	CASSLPTRADTGELFF
-	TRBV11-2	TRBD1	16	TRBJ2-5	TGTGCCAGCAGCTTAGGACAGGGAACGTTTGGAGAGACCCAGTACTTC	CASSLGQGTFGETQYF
-	TRBV6-5	TRBD1	15	TRBJ1-6	TGTGCCAGCAGTTACTCGGGGACAGGGGGGTCACCCCTCCACTTT	CASSYSGTGGSPLHF
-	TRBV27	TRBD1	15	TRBJ2-4	TGTGCCAGCAGTTCTCGGACAGGGGGTGTGAACATTCAGTACTTC	CASSSRTGGVNIQYF
-	TRBV18	TRBD1	15	TRBJ2-3	TGTGCCAGCTCACCACTTAGGGGGCTGGGAGATACGCAGTATTTT	CASSPLRGLGDTQYF
-	TRBV6-1	TRBD2	15	TRBJ2-5	TGTGCCAGCAGTGAAACTAGCGGGGGGGCAGGGACCCAGTACTTC	CASSETSGGAGTQYF
-	TRBV5-6	TRBD2	19	TRBJ2-3	TGTGCCAGCAGCACCGGACTAGCGGGACTTGGATGGGGCACAGATACGCAGTATTTT	CASSTGLAGLGWGTDTQYF
-	TRBV6-1	-	14	TRBJ1-1	TGTGCCAGCAGTGAAGAAACAGGGCCCGCTGAAGCTTTCTTT	CASSEETGPAEAFF
-	TRBV7-8	-	15	TRBJ1-6	TGTGCCAGCAGCTTAGGACAGTTGAATAATTCACCCCTCCACTTT	CASSLGQLNNSPLHF
-	TRBV5-1	-	12	TRBJ1-2	TGCGCCAGCAGCTTGGACAGGGATGGCTACACCTTC	CASSLDRDGYTF
once	TRBV4-1	-	12	TRBJ1-1	TGCGCCAGCAGCCACGGAGACACTGAAGCTTTCTTT	CASSHGDTEAFF
-	TRBV7-8	-	14	TRBJ1-5	TGTGCCAGCAGCTTAAATGCAGGCCATCAGCCCCAGCATTTT	CASSLNAGHQPQHF